What follows are 31 T cell receptor beta chains derived from one specimen sequenced in a study of blood T cell repertoires in COVID-19. The protocol was immunoSEQ multiplex PCR, while the TCRdb copy is restricted to in-frame clones and leaves out a portion. The sample consists of 200,000 or so clones, approximately 88% of them appearing once. Sequencing was carried out using PBMCs or T cells enriched from blood (not recorded which). These receptors all stem from a woman between 40 and 55 years old with acute COVID-19.

The rearrangement links TRBV18 to TRBJ2-2; 8 nucleotides agree with TRBD1. The CDR3 contains 15 residues. Trimming removed 3 bases from V and 6 bases from J; junction bases left unmatched: 6. CDR1 and CDR2 from the germline V gene are KGHSH and LQKENI. The CDR3 reads CASSPPRRGPGELFF. DNA of the CDR3: TGTGCCAGCTCACCTCCGCGCAGGGGGCCCGGGGAGCTGTTTTTT.

The CDR3 nucleotides read TGTGCCAGCAGTTCCAGCAGGTTTCGTGGGGAGCTGTTTTTT. It translates to CASSSSRFRGELFF. This sequence joins TRBV6-2 or TRBV6-3 and TRBJ2-2; D is uncertain. V lost 4 bases and J lost 8, with 14 bases in between. The CDR3 covers 14 residues. CDR1 and CDR2 (germline): MNHEY, SVGEGT.

The CDR3 loop is CASSVGVGSPLHF. CDR3 bases: TGTGCCAGCAGTGTCGGGGTTGGGTCACCCCTCCACTTT. The V gene is TRBV6-4, the J gene TRBJ1-6; D not certain. CDR1 and CDR2 from the germline V gene are MRHNA and SNTAGT. V dropped 4 bases and J dropped 10 bases, with 11 bases sitting between them. This CDR3 is 13 amino acids long.

The V gene is TRBV7-9, the J gene TRBJ2-1; D is unclear. Germline-derived CDR1 and CDR2 are SEHNR and FQNEAQ (reference sequence). Trimming stripped 3 bases from V and 10 bases from J, with 10 bases between. The CDR3 is 12 residues long. The CDR3 DNA follows: TGTGCCAGCAGCTTCTTTGTTGCGGAGCAGTTCTTC. Translation: CASSFFVAEQFF.

This clone was seen a few times. The rearrangement joins TRBV9 to TRBJ1-2; tentatively, D is TRBD1 (5 bases). Germline values: CDR1 SGDLS, CDR2 YYNGEE. This CDR3 region has 15 residues. Trimming cost V 4 bases and J 4 bases, with 17 bases left between them. The CDR3 nucleotides read TGTGCCAGCAGCCAACAGGCCGCCGTACCCTATGGCTACACCTTC. Translation gives CASSQQAAVPYGYTF.

The chain links TRBV29-1 to TRBJ2-2; no reliable D call. The CDR3 length is 11 residues. The V end was cut by 5 bases, the J end by 3 bases, with 4 bases between. Germline loops: CDR1 SQVTM, CDR2 ANQGSEA. The CDR3: CSVRDTGELFF. The CDR3 bases are TGCAGCGTTCGGGACACCGGGGAGCTGTTTTTT.

This clone was seen more than once but under ten times. This chain joins TRBV7-6 and TRBJ1-3, with TRBD1 matching over 9 bases. Germline assignment: CDR1 SGHVS and CDR2 FNYEAQ. The CDR3 runs to 17 residues. The V gene end was trimmed by 1 base and the J gene end by 2 bases; junction bases not matched to a gene: 6. The CDR3 DNA reads TGTGCCAGCAGCTTAGGGTACAGGGGGCAAGCTGGAAACACCATATATTTT. Translated, it gives CASSLGYRGQAGNTIYF.

In its sample, this clone was seen once. The V gene is TRBV10-2, the J gene TRBJ2-4; no clear D. CDR3 length equals 15 residues. Germline V gives CDR1 WSHSY, CDR2 SAAADI. With 10 bases removed from V and 2 bases from J, the gap between germline ends came to 18 bases. CDR3 nucleotide sequence: TGCGCCACCCTTTCTTTCGGAGAAACCAAAAACATTCAGTACTTC. Encoded protein: CATLSFGETKNIQYF.

This clone has more than one count but fewer than ten. This chain joins TRBV5-6 and TRBJ1-5, with TRBD1 matching over 9 bases. Trimming at V came to 4 bases and at J to 4 bases, leaving 9 bases not matched to a gene. The CDR3 spans 16 residues. The V gene's germline CDR1 is SGHDT and CDR2 YYEEEE. CDR3 bases: TGTGCCAGCAGCCAGGGACAGGGTGGGAGGAATCAGCCCCAGCATTTT. This encodes CASSQGQGGRNQPQHF.

The chain uses TRBV3-1 (or the pseudogene TRBV3-2) and TRBJ2-3, with TRBD1 matching 7 bases. V gave up 5 bases and J gave up 1 base; unmatched junction bases: 3. The CDR3 spans 14 residues. Germline CDR1 and CDR2: LGHDT and YNNKEL (reference sequence). CDR3 sequence: CASSTDRGTDTQYF. The CDR3 coding sequence is TGTGCCAGCAGCACAGACAGGGGCACAGATACGCAGTATTTT.

This chain joins TRBV5-1 and TRBJ1-3; unclear D gene. CDR1 and CDR2 from the germline V gene are SGHRS and YFSETQ. The CDR3 spans 15 residues. Between the trimmed V and J ends, which lost 5 bases and 0 bases, there was a span of 12 bases. As DNA, the CDR3 is TGCGCCAGCAGTAACGGAGGTCCCTCTGGAAACACCATATATTTT. Encoded protein: CASSNGGPSGNTIYF. The variable domain in full, completed from reference TRBV5-1 and TRBJ1-3, reads KAGVTQTPRYLIKTRGQQVTLSCSPISGHRSVSWYQQTPGQGLQFLFEYFSETQRNKGNFPGRFSGRQFSNSRSEMNVSTLELGDSALYLCASSNGGPSGNTIYFGEGSWLTVV.

This chain connects TRBV12-5 to TRBJ1-6, with D hard to call. The CDR3 runs 14 residues. Germline CDR1 is LGHNT and CDR2 is FRNRAP. V gave up 4 bases and J gave up 7 bases, with 11 bases separating them. This chain's CDR3 is CASGSAAGNSPLHF. The CDR3 DNA is TGTGCTAGTGGTTCCGCCGCGGGGAATTCACCCCTCCACTTT.

This chain links TRBV20-1 with TRBJ2-3, with 11 bases identical to TRBD2. Germline-derived CDR1 and CDR2 are DFQATT and SNEGSKA (reference sequence). The CDR3 is 15 amino acids. J gave up 4 bases and V 3 bases, and 6 bases lay outside the gene matches. This chain's CDR3 is CSASRLAGIADTQYF. The CDR3 DNA sequence: TGCAGTGCTAGTCGACTAGCGGGAATCGCAGATACGCAGTATTTT.

This clone was observed a handful of times. This chain connects TRBV6-5 to TRBJ2-2; 8 bases align to TRBD1. CDR1 is MNHEY and CDR2 is SVGAGI in the germline V gene. V trimming: 8 bases; J trimming: 5 bases; junction bases outside the gene matches: 7. The CDR3 loop spans 14 amino acids. In DNA form, the CDR3 reads TGTGCCAGCGTTGGACAGGGCGGGACCGGGGAGCTGTTTTTT. Translating gives CASVGQGGTGELFF.

V gene TRBV29-1 combines with J gene TRBJ1-6; TRBD1 agrees at 9 bases. The CDR3 contains 13 residues. V lost 6 bases to trimming and J lost 7 bases; unmatched junction nucleotides: 4. Germline V gene data show CDR1 as SQVTM and CDR2 as ANQGSEA. The CDR3 region is CSVSGQGNSPLHF. The CDR3 DNA sequence: TGCAGCGTCTCGGGACAGGGCAATTCACCCCTCCACTTT.

The rearrangement joins TRBV5-1 to TRBJ1-2; no firm D call. The CDR3 consists of 9 residues. With 10 bases removed from V and 8 bases from J, the gap between germline ends came to 9 bases. Per the germline V gene, CDR1 is SGHRS and CDR2 is YFSETQ. CDR3 DNA: TGCGCCCGCCCGGGAGGCTACACCTTC. Protein product: CARPGGYTF.

This rearrangement joins TRBV3-1 (or the pseudogene TRBV3-2) to TRBJ1-2; unclear D gene. This CDR3 is 14 amino acids long. The ends were cut back, 2 bases at V and 5 bases at J, with 12 bases in the middle. Germline CDR1 is LGHDT and CDR2 is YNNKEL (reference sequence). This CDR3 reads CASSQCTGKYGYTF. The CDR3, as DNA: TGTGCCAGCAGCCAATGTACGGGGAAATATGGCTACACCTTC.

This clone was seen only a few times. The V and J genes are TRBV9 and TRBJ2-3; no clear D. The CDR3 consists of 15 residues. Germline V gene data show CDR1 as SGDLS and CDR2 as YYNGEE. V lost 0 bases and J 2 bases, leaving 10 bases between the germline ends. The CDR3 loop reads CASSVGDIYTDTQYF. The CDR3 DNA is TGTGCCAGCAGCGTAGGTGACATATACACAGATACGCAGTATTTT.

J is TRBJ2-1 and V is TRBV5-5; the match to TRBD2 covers 13 bases. The ends lost 5 bases at V and 6 bases at J; junction bases unmatched: 5. The CDR3 length is 15 residues. Per germline, CDR1 SGHKS and CDR2 YYEKEE (reference sequence). CDR3 DNA: TGTGCCAGCAGTTGGGGACTAGCGGGAAGCAATGAGCAGTTCTTC. Translation: CASSWGLAGSNEQFF.

The V and J genes are TRBV2 and TRBJ1-1; D perhaps matches TRBD1 (5 bases). This CDR3 is built from 13 residues. Germline V lookup: CDR1 SNHLY, CDR2 FYNNEI. V dropped 5 bases and J dropped 2 bases, with 9 bases sitting between them. CDR3 in DNA: TGTGCCAGCAGTATCAGGGTAAACACTGAAGCTTTCTTT. Its protein product is CASSIRVNTEAFF. Drawing the rest from reference TRBV2 and TRBJ1-1, the complete variable domain is EPEVTQTPSHQVTQMGQEVILRCVPISNHLYFYWYRQILGQKVEFLVSFYNNEISEKSEIFDDQFSVERPDGSNFTLKIRSTKLEDSAMYFCASSIRVNTEAFFGQGTRLTVV.

This clone came up once. The V call is TRBV7-2, the J call TRBJ1-2; D is unresolved. The CDR3 sequence is 15 residues long. Germline V gene data show CDR1 as SGHTA and CDR2 as FQGNSA. V was trimmed by 5 bases and J by 4 bases, leaving 17 bases between them. CDR3 nucleotide sequence: TGTGCCAGCAGCCGCGGATCGACCCCCCCCTATGGCTACACCTTC. Amino acids: CASSRGSTPPYGYTF.

The genes are TRBV19 and TRBJ1-1; perhaps TRBD1 as D (6 bases). V gave up 8 bases and J gave up 0 bases, with 13 bases separating them. CDR1 LNHDA and CDR2 SQIVND come from the germline V gene (reference sequence). This CDR3 is 14 amino acids long. CDR3 region: CASARGRMNTEAFF. CDR3 DNA sequence: TGTGCCAGTGCCAGGGGCAGGATGAACACTGAAGCTTTCTTT.

For the CDR3, the DNA is TGTGCCAGCATCTATAGCGGGGGGCCGGGAAATGAGCAGTTCTTC. Encoded protein: CASIYSGGPGNEQFF. This chain uses TRBV2 with TRBJ2-1, with 10 positions matching TRBD2. Germline CDR1 SNHLY, CDR2 FYNNEI. This CDR3 spans 15 amino acids. V was clipped by 7 bases and J by 7 bases; unmatched bases: 10. The full variable domain, rest sourced from reference TRBV2 and TRBJ2-1, is EPEVTQTPSHQVTQMGQEVILRCVPISNHLYFYWYRQILGQKVEFLVSFYNNEISEKSEIFDDQFSVERPDGSNFTLKIRSTKLEDSAMYFCASIYSGGPGNEQFFGPGTRLTVL.

This chain joins TRBV5-4 and TRBJ1-4, with 9 bases fitting TRBD1. Germline V gives CDR1 SGHNT, CDR2 YYREEE (reference sequence). There are 15 residues in the CDR3. The V gene end was trimmed by 0 bases and the J gene end by 5 bases; junction bases not matched to a gene: 2. As DNA, the CDR3 is TGTGCCAGCAGCTTGGGGGACAGGGAGAATGAAAAACTGTTTTTT. Translation gives CASSLGDRENEKLFF.

V and J are TRBV3-1 (or the pseudogene TRBV3-2) and TRBJ2-3; unclear D gene. Per germline, CDR1 LGHDT and CDR2 YNNKEL (reference sequence). CDR3 length: 16 residues. Trimming removed 0 bases at V and 1 base at J, with 11 bases between. CDR3 residues: CASSQDEHPGTDTQYF. The CDR3 nucleotides read TGTGCCAGCAGCCAAGATGAGCACCCTGGCACAGATACGCAGTATTTT.

The chain recombines TRBV24-1 with TRBJ1-1; possible D gene TRBD1, 5 bases. Germline loops: CDR1 KGHDR, CDR2 SFDVKD. The CDR3 extends over 14 amino acids. Trimming took 6 bases from V and 5 from J, leaving 15 bases between them. The CDR3 sequence is CATSQPGGDTEAFF. The CDR3, as DNA: TGTGCCACCAGTCAGCCGGGGGGGGATACTGAAGCTTTCTTT.

The CDR3 spells CASSLVGLASYNEQFF. In DNA form, the CDR3 reads TGCGCCAGCAGCTTGGTAGGACTAGCGTCTTACAATGAGCAGTTCTTC. The chain has TRBV5-1 and TRBJ2-1; 9 bases are shared with TRBD2. V lost 0 bases and J lost 4; bases outside the gene matches: 5. The CDR3 consists of 16 residues. The germline CDR1 and CDR2 sequences are SGHRS and YFSETQ.

The chain carries TRBV14 and TRBJ1-2; tentatively, D is TRBD1 (6 bases). V lost 0 bases and J lost 5, with 13 bases in between. CDR1 is SGHDN and CDR2 is FVKESK in the germline V gene. CDR3 length: 15 residues. CDR3 DNA sequence: TGTGCCAGCAGCCAAGACAGGGGACGATGGTATGGCTACACCTTC. Its translation is CASSQDRGRWYGYTF.

V gene TRBV10-3 combines with J gene TRBJ1-3; the D is unclear. Germline CDR1 is ENHRY and CDR2 is SYGVKD. V lost 2 bases, J lost 0 bases, and 11 bases lay in between. There are 16 residues in the CDR3. CDR3 sequence: CAISEVRILSGNTIYF. The CDR3 nucleotides read TGTGCCATCAGTGAGGTCAGAATTCTCTCTGGAAACACCATATATTTT.

This clone was detected a few times. J is TRBJ1-2 and V is TRBV4-3, with 10 nucleotides matching TRBD1. The CDR3 loop spans 13 amino acids. Germline V gene data show CDR1 as LGHNA and CDR2 as YSLEER. The trim removed 3 bases at V and 7 bases at J, leaving 2 bases unmatched. CDR3 sequence reads: CASSHRQGAGYTF. The CDR3 DNA reads as TGCGCCAGCAGCCATAGACAGGGGGCTGGCTACACCTTC.

This clone has just one count. The J gene is TRBJ2-5, the V gene TRBV3-1 (or the pseudogene TRBV3-2); D is possibly TRBD1 (5 bases). The CDR3 runs 16 residues. Trimming took 2 bases from V and 2 from J, leaving 15 bases between them. Germline V lookup: CDR1 LGHDT, CDR2 YNNKEL (reference sequence). The chain's CDR3 is CASSQNIRGRQETQYF. DNA for the CDR3: TGTGCCAGCAGCCAAAACATAAGGGGTAGGCAAGAGACCCAGTACTTC.